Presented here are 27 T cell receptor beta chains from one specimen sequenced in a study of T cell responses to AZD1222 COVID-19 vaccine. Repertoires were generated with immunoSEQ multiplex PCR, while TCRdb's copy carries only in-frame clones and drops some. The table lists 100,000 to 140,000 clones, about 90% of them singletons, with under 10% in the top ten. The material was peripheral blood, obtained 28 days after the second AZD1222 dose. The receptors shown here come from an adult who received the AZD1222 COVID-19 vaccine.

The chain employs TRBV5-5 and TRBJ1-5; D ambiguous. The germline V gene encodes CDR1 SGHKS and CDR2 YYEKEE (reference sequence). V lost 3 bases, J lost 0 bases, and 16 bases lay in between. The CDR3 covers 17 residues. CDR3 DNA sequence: TGTGCCAGCAGCTCAGGACGGATTAATACTAGCAATCAGCCCCAGCATTTT. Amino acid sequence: CASSSGRINTSNQPQHF.

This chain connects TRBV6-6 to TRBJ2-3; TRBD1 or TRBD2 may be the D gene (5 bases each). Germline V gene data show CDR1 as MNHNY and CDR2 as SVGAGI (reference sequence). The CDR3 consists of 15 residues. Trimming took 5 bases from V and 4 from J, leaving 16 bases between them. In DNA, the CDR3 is TGTGCCAGCAGTACCCGGGGCCGTAGGGCAGATACGCAGTATTTT. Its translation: CASSTRGRRADTQYF.

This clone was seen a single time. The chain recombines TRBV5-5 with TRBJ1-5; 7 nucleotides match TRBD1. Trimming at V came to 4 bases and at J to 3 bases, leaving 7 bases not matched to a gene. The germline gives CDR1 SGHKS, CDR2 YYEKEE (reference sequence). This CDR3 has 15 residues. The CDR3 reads CASSPGGTINQPQHF. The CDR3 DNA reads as TGTGCCAGCAGCCCAGGGGGGACGATCAATCAGCCCCAGCATTTT.

CDR3 amino acids: CASSERGGGRETQYF. The CDR3 region has the DNA TGTGCCAGCAGTGAACGGGGAGGGGGCCGGGAGACCCAGTACTTC. The rearrangement links TRBV25-1 to TRBJ2-5; D tentatively reads TRBD1 or TRBD2 (7 bases each). The CDR3 totals 15 residues. The V end was cut by 2 bases, the J end by 5 bases, with 15 bases between. The germline V gene has CDR1 MGHDK and CDR2 SYGVNS.

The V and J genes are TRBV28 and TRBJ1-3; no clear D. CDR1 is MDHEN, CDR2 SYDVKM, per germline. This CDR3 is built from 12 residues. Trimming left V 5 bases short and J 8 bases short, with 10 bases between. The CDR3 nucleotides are TGTGCCAGCAGTGACCCGGGATACACCATATATTTT. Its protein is CASSDPGYTIYF.

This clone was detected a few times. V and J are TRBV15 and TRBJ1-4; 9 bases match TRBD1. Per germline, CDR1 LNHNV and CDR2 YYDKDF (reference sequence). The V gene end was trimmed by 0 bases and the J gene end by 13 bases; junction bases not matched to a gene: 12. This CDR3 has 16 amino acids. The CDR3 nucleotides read TGTGCCACCAGCAGAGATCCCCTGACAGGGGGACTAGTACTGTTTTTT. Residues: CATSRDPLTGGLVLFF.

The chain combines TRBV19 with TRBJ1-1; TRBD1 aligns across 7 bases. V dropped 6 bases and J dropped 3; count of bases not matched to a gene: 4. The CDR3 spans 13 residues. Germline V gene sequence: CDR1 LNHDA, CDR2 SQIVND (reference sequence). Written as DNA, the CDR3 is TGTGCCAGTAGACAGGGGCCCGACACTGAAGCTTTCTTT. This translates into CASRQGPDTEAFF.

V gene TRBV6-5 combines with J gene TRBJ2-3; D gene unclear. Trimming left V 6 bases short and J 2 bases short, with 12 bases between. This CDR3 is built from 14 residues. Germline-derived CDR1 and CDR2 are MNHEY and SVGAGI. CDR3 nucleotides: TGTGCCAGCAGAACCCTTGGTACCACAGATACGCAGTATTTT. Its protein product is CASRTLGTTDTQYF.

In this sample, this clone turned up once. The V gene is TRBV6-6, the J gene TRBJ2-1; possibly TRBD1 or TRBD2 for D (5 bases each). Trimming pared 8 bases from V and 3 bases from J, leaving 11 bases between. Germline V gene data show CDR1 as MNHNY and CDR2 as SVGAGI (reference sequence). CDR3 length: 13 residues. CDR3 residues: CASGTGNYNEQFF. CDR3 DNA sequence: TGTGCCAGCGGGACGGGAAACTACAATGAGCAGTTCTTC.

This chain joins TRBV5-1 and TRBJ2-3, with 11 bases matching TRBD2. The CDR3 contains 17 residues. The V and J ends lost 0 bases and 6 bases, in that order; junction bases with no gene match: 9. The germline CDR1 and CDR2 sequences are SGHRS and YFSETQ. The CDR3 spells CASSLGLAGRGVDTQYF. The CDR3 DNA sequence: TGCGCCAGCAGCTTGGGACTAGCGGGACGGGGGGTGGATACGCAGTATTTT.

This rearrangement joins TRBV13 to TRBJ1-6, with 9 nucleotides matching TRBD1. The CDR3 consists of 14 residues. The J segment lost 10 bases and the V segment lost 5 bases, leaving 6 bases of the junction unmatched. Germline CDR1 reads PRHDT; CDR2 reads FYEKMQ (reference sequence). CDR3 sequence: CASSRTGVGSPLHF. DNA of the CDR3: TGTGCCAGCAGCAGGACAGGGGTCGGCTCACCCCTCCACTTT.

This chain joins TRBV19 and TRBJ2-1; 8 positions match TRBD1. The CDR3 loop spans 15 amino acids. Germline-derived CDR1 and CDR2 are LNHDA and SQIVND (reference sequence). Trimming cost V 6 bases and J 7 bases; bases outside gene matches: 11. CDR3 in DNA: TGTGCCAGTAGCAACGGACAGGGTCCGAGGAATGAGCAGTTCTTC. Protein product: CASSNGQGPRNEQFF.

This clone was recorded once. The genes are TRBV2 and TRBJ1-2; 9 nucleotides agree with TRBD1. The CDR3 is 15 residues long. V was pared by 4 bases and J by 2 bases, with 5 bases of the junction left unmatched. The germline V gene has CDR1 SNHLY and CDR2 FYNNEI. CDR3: CASSGTGGGNYGYTF. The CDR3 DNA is TGTGCCAGCAGTGGAACAGGGGGCGGGAACTATGGCTACACCTTC.

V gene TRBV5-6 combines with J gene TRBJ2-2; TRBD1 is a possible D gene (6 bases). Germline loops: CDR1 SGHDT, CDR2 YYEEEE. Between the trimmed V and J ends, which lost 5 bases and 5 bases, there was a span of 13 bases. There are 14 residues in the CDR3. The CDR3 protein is CASRQQGRTGELFF. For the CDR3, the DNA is TGTGCCAGCAGACAACAGGGAAGGACCGGGGAGCTGTTTTTT.

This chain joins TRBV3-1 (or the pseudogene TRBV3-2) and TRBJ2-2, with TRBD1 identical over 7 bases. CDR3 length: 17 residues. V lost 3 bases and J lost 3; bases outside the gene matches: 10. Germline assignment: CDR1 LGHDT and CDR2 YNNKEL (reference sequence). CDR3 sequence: CASSHSRGYGDTGELFF. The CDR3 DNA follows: TGTGCCAGCAGCCATTCCAGGGGGTATGGGGACACCGGGGAGCTGTTTTTT.

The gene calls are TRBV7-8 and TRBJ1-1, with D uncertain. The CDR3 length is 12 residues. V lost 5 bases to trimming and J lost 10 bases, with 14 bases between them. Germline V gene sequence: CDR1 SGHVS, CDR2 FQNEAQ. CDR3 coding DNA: TGTGCCAGCAGCCCGGCCCATTCGGGAGCTTTCTTT. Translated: CASSPAHSGAFF.

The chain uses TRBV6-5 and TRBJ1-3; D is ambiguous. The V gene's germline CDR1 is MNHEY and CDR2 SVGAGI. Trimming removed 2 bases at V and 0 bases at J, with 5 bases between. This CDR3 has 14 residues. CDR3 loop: CASSYRSSGNTIYF. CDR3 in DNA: TGTGCCAGCAGTTACAGGAGCTCTGGAAACACCATATATTTT.

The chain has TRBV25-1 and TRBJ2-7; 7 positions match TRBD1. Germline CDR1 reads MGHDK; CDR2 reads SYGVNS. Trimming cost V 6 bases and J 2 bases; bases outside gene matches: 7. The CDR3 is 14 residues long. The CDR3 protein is CASRKATGAYEQYF. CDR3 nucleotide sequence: TGTGCCAGCAGGAAGGCCACAGGGGCCTACGAGCAGTACTTC.

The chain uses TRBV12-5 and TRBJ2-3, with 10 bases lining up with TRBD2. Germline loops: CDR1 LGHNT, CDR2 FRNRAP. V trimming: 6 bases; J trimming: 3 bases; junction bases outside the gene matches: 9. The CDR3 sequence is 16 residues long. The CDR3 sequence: CASGAQAGGSTDTQYF. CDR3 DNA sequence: TGTGCTAGTGGGGCCCAAGCGGGGGGGTCAACAGATACGCAGTATTTT.

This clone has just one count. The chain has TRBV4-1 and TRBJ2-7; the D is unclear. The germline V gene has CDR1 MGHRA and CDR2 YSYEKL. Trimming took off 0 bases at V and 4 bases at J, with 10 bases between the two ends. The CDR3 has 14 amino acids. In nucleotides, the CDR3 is TGCGCCAGCAGCCAAGATCCTGGAGCTTACGAGCAGTACTTC. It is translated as CASSQDPGAYEQYF.

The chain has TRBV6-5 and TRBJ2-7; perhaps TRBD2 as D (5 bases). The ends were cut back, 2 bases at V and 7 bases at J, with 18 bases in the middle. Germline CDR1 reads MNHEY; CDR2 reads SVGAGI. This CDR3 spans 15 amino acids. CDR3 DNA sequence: TGTGCCAGCAGTTACCGAGAGGATGGACTGTGGGAGCAGTACTTC. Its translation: CASSYREDGLWEQYF.

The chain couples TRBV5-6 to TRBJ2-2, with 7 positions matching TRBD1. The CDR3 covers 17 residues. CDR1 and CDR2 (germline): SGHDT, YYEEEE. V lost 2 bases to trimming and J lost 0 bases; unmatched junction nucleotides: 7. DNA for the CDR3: TGTGCCAGCAGCTTCCGGACAGGAAACGCGAACACCGGGGAGCTGTTTTTT. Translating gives CASSFRTGNANTGELFF. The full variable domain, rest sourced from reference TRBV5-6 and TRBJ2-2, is DAGVTQSPTHLIKTRGQQVTLRCSPKSGHDTVSWYQQALGQGPQFIFQYYEEEERQRGNFPDRFSGHQFPNYSSELNVNALLLGDSALYLCASSFRTGNANTGELFFGEGSRLTVL.

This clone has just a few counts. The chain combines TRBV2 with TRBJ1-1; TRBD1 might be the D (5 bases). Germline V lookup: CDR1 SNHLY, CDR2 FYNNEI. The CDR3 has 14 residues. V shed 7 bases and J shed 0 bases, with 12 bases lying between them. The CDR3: CASKGVIMNTEAFF. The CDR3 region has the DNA TGTGCCAGCAAAGGGGTTATCATGAACACTGAAGCTTTCTTT.

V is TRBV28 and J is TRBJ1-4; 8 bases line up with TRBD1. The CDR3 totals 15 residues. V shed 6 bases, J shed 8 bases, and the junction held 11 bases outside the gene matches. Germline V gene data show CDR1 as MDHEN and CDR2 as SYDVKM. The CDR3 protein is CASRPTSGGGEKLFF. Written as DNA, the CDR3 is TGTGCCAGCAGGCCGACTTCAGGGGGCGGGGAAAAACTGTTTTTT.

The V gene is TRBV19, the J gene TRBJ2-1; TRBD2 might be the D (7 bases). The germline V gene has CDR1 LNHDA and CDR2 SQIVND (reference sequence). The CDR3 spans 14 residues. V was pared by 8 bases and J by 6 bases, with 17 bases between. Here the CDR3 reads CASEQGGPGNEQFF. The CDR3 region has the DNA TGTGCCAGTGAACAGGGAGGGCCTGGCAATGAGCAGTTCTTC.

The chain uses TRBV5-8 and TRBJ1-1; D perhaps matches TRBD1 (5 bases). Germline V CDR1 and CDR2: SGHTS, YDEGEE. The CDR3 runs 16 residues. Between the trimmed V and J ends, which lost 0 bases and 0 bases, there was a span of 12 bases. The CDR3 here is CASSLDVGAMNTEAFF. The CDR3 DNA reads TGTGCCAGCAGCTTGGATGTCGGGGCTATGAACACTGAAGCTTTCTTT.

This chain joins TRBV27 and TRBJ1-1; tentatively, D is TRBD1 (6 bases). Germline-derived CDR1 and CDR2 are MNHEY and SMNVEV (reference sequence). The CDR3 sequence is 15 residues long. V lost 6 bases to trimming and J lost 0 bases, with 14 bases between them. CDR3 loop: CASRRTAIMNTEAFF. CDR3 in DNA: TGTGCCAGCAGAAGGACAGCCATTATGAACACTGAAGCTTTCTTT.